Listed here are 30 T cell receptor beta chains from one sample, sequenced in a study of blood T cell repertoires in COVID-19. Sequencing was performed with immunoSEQ multiplex PCR; in TCRdb, only in-frame clones are kept and a portion is missing. Of roughly 79,000 clones listed, roughly 82% are singletons. Material for sequencing was peripheral blood. The receptors stem from a human donor in a cohort sampled during active COVID-19.

This chain joins TRBV29-1 and TRBJ1-5; D gene ambiguous. Germline-derived CDR1 and CDR2 are SQVTM and ANQGSEA. Trimming removed 8 bases at V and 9 bases at J, with 23 bases between. The length of the CDR3 is 14 residues. The CDR3 coding sequence is TGCAGCCGTTTTCGGGGAATGCTCATGGGGCCCCAGCATTTT. Translated, it gives CSRFRGMLMGPQHF.

This clone turned up a few times. The chain links TRBV5-1 to TRBJ2-1; 8 bases match TRBD1. Trimming removed 2 bases from V and 2 bases from J; junction bases left unmatched: 0. CDR1 and CDR2 (germline): SGHRS, YFSETQ. CDR3 length: 14 residues. The CDR3 DNA sequence: TGCGCCAGCAGCTTACAGGGGGCCTACAATGAGCAGTTCTTC. Translated, it gives CASSLQGAYNEQFF.

V is TRBV18 and J is TRBJ1-5; 9 bases are shared with TRBD1. The ends lost 1 base at V and 0 bases at J; junction bases unmatched: 7. Germline loops: CDR1 KGHSH, CDR2 LQKENI. This CDR3 is built from 18 residues. CDR3 residues: CASSPRPPQGASNQPQHF. CDR3 in DNA: TGTGCCAGCTCACCACGCCCACCACAGGGGGCTAGCAATCAGCCCCAGCATTTT.

The rearrangement joins TRBV6-2 or TRBV6-3 to TRBJ1-5, with D perhaps matching TRBD1 (5 bases). This CDR3 contains 15 residues. With 4 bases removed from V and 4 bases from J, the gap between germline ends came to 14 bases. The germline V gene encodes CDR1 MNHEY and CDR2 SVGEGT. Written as DNA, the CDR3 is TGTGCCAGCAGTTCGGGGGGAATACAAAATCAGCCCCAGCATTTT. Its protein is CASSSGGIQNQPQHF.

The rearrangement joins TRBV18 to TRBJ1-1; perhaps TRBD1 as D (5 bases). The V and J ends lost 1 base and 5 bases respectively, with 11 bases between them. CDR1 KGHSH and CDR2 LQKENI come from the germline V gene. This CDR3 is 14 amino acids long. The CDR3 coding sequence is TGTGCCAGCTCACCACTAGGGGCGGGGACTGAAGCTTTCTTT. Translated, it gives CASSPLGAGTEAFF. The entire variable domain, with the rest obtained from reference TRBV18 and TRBJ1-1, is as follows: NAGVMQNPRHLVRRRGQEARLRCSPMKGHSHVYWYRQLPEEGLKFMVYLQKENIIDESGMPKERFSAEFPKEGPSILRIQQVVRGDSAAYFCASSPLGAGTEAFFGQGTRLTVV.

The chain carries TRBV19 and TRBJ1-2; D possibly corresponds to TRBD1 (6 bases). The V gene lost 8 bases and the J gene lost 4 bases, with 14 bases spanning the gap. The CDR3 spans 13 residues. Germline V gene data show CDR1 as LNHDA and CDR2 as SQIVND (reference sequence). The CDR3 DNA sequence: TGTGCCAGTGCAAACAGGGACCTCTATGGCTACACCTTC. Amino acid sequence: CASANRDLYGYTF.

This chain links TRBV7-9 with TRBJ2-3; D is possibly TRBD2 (6 bases). The germline V gene has CDR1 SEHNR and CDR2 FQNEAQ (reference sequence). CDR3 size: 15 residues. V was pared by 4 bases and J by 6 bases, with 17 bases between. The CDR3 loop reads CASSYGEAIGDTQYF. DNA for the CDR3: TGTGCCAGCAGCTACGGGGAGGCTATTGGGGATACGCAGTATTTT.

This sequence joins TRBV19 and TRBJ2-7, with a tentative D call TRBD1 (5 bases). Germline CDR1 and CDR2: LNHDA and SQIVND (reference sequence). This CDR3 spans 15 amino acids. Trimming removed 1 base from V and 7 bases from J, with 17 bases in between. The CDR3 protein is CASSIASGQGGEQYF. CDR3 bases: TGTGCCAGTAGTATAGCCTCCGGGCAGGGTGGGGAGCAGTACTTC.

The chain couples TRBV5-1 to TRBJ2-7; 9 nucleotides agree with TRBD1. The germline gives CDR1 SGHRS, CDR2 YFSETQ. This CDR3 comprises 17 residues. V shed 3 bases, J shed 3 bases, and the junction held 13 bases outside the gene matches. For the CDR3, the DNA is TGCGCCAGCAGCTCACGTCCATGGACAGGGGCGAACTACGAGCAGTACTTC. As protein: CASSSRPWTGANYEQYF.

The chain recombines TRBV7-2 with TRBJ2-7; possibly TRBD2 for D (6 bases). The V gene lost 5 bases and the J gene lost 3 bases, with 11 bases spanning the gap. This CDR3 spans 13 amino acids. Germline values: CDR1 SGHTA, CDR2 FQGNSA. CDR3 sequence: CASSAGLRYEQYF. The CDR3 DNA sequence: TGTGCCAGCAGCGCGGGACTTCGCTACGAGCAGTACTTC.

The rearrangement joins TRBV30 to TRBJ1-1; D might be TRBD1 (6 bases). The CDR3 length is 13 residues. Trimming took 1 base from V and 10 from J, leaving 16 bases between them. Looked up from germline, CDR1 is GTSNPN and CDR2 is SVGIG (reference sequence). In DNA form, the CDR3 reads TGTGCCTGGAGTGCAAGGCGCCAAGGGGGAGCTTTCTTT. It encodes CAWSARRQGGAFF. The full variable domain, its missing parts supplied by reference TRBV30 and TRBJ1-1, is SQTIHQWPATLVQPVGSPLSLECTVEGTSNPNLYWYRQAAGRGLQLLFYSVGIGQISSEVPQNLSASRPQDRQFILSSKKLLLSDSGFYLCAWSARRQGGAFFGQGTRLTVV.

The chain links TRBV19 to TRBJ2-3, with 10 bases identical to TRBD2. V trimming: 5 bases; J trimming: 3 bases; junction bases outside the gene matches: 5. Germline CDR1 and CDR2: LNHDA and SQIVND (reference sequence). The CDR3 loop spans 15 amino acids. CDR3 sequence: CASSQGLARTDTQYF. The CDR3, as DNA: TGTGCCAGTAGTCAGGGACTAGCGAGGACAGATACGCAGTATTTT.

As regards this clone: One end of the junction is discordant with germline, which a read error may explain. The V gene is TRBV5-1, the J gene TRBJ1-4; the D is unclear. Germline V gives CDR1 SGHRS, CDR2 YFSETQ. This CDR3 has 14 amino acids. In DNA, the CDR3 is TGCGCCAGCAGCTCAATAGCGAGGAATGAGAAACTGTTTTTT. This translates into CASSSIARNEKLFF.

This clone appeared a few times. The chain combines TRBV25-1 with TRBJ1-2; D is unresolved. Germline V lookup: CDR1 MGHDK, CDR2 SYGVNS. The V and J ends lost 2 bases and 8 bases respectively, with 9 bases between them. This CDR3 is built from 12 residues. CDR3 residues: CASSEPPRGYTF. The CDR3, as DNA: TGTGCCAGCAGTGAACCCCCTCGGGGCTACACCTTC.

The J gene is TRBJ1-4, the V gene TRBV5-5, with D maybe TRBD1 (5 bases). Trimming removed 0 bases at V and 8 bases at J, with 14 bases between. This CDR3 comprises 15 residues. CDR1 and CDR2 from the germline V gene are SGHKS and YYEKEE (reference sequence). The chain's CDR3 is CASSLGTSGLEKLFF. In nucleotides, the CDR3 is TGTGCCAGCAGCTTGGGGACATCGGGCTTGGAAAAACTGTTTTTT.

This chain connects TRBV4-2 to TRBJ2-3; 8 bases are a match to TRBD2. Trimming cost V 0 bases and J 3 bases; bases outside gene matches: 5. The CDR3 runs to 16 residues. Germline V gives CDR1 LGHNA, CDR2 YNFKEQ. CDR3 sequence (DNA): TGTGCCAGCAGCCAAGACGGAGCGGGGGTAACAGATACGCAGTATTTT. The encoded protein is CASSQDGAGVTDTQYF.

This clone appeared a single time. The V gene is TRBV7-8, the J gene TRBJ1-3, with 7 bases aligning to TRBD1. Germline V CDR1 and CDR2: SGHVS, FQNEAQ. CDR3 length: 13 residues. V was clipped by 5 bases and J by 7 bases; unmatched bases: 5. Here the CDR3 reads CASSPGTVNTIYF. The CDR3 DNA sequence: TGTGCCAGCAGCCCCGGGACAGTGAACACCATATATTTT.

The rearrangement joins TRBV5-1 to TRBJ1-6, with TRBD1 identical over 8 bases. This CDR3 comprises 14 residues. Trimming took 2 bases from V and 7 from J; bases not matched to a gene: 2. CDR1 is SGHRS and CDR2 is YFSETQ in the germline V gene. CDR3 DNA: TGCGCCAGCAGCTTAAGACAGGGGAATTCACCCCTCCACTTT. Its protein is CASSLRQGNSPLHF.

The V gene is TRBV7-9, the J gene TRBJ2-7, with D possibly being TRBD1 (5 bases). The length of the CDR3 is 12 residues. Germline-derived CDR1 and CDR2 are SEHNR and FQNEAQ (reference sequence). Trimming shortened V by 5 bases and J by 7 bases, and 12 bases separated the two germline ends. CDR3 DNA sequence: TGTGCCAGCAGCCCCAGGTCAGGGGAGCAGTACTTC. The encoded protein is CASSPRSGEQYF.

The genes are TRBV30 and TRBJ1-5, with 9 bases identical to TRBD1. The germline V gene has CDR1 GTSNPN and CDR2 SVGIG (reference sequence). The CDR3 runs to 15 residues. J gave up 4 bases and V 5 bases, and 9 bases lay outside the gene matches. The CDR3 DNA reads TGTGCCTGGCAAAGTTTACAGGGGGCGAATCAGCCCCAGCATTTT. Its protein is CAWQSLQGANQPQHF. Using reference TRBV30 and TRBJ1-5 for the parts outside the CDR3, the full variable domain is SQTIHQWPATLVQPVGSPLSLECTVEGTSNPNLYWYRQAAGRGLQLLFYSVGIGQISSEVPQNLSASRPQDRQFILSSKKLLLSDSGFYLCAWQSLQGANQPQHFGDGTRLSIL.

This chain uses TRBV11-2 with TRBJ2-7; tentatively, D is TRBD1 (6 bases). CDR1 SGHAT and CDR2 FQNNGV come from the germline V gene. The CDR3 is 14 amino acids. V dropped 1 base and J dropped 4 bases, with 11 bases sitting between them. CDR3 sequence (DNA): TGTGCCAGCAGCTTAGGAACAGGGCGTTACGAGCAGTACTTC. Translated: CASSLGTGRYEQYF. Combining the CDR3 with reference TRBV11-2 and TRBJ2-7 gives the whole variable domain EAGVAQSPRYKIIEKRQSVAFWCNPISGHATLYWYQQILGQGPKLLIQFQNNGVVDDSQLPKDRFSAERLKGVDSTLKIQPAKLEDSAVYLCASSLGTGRYEQYFGPGTRLTVT.

With regard to this clone: A read error may produce the germline difference seen at one junction end. This specimen includes other DNA sequences encoding the same CDR3. The J gene is TRBJ1-6, the V gene TRBV27, with D maybe TRBD1 (6 bases). This CDR3 comprises 14 residues. Germline V lookup: CDR1 MNHEY, CDR2 SMNVEV (reference sequence). The CDR3 here is CASSVRGIWSPLHF. In DNA, the CDR3 is TGTGCTAGCAGTGTCAGGGGAATTTGGTCACCCCTCCACTTT.

The chain couples TRBV7-2 to TRBJ2-7, with TRBD2 matching over 7 bases. The CDR3 loop spans 15 amino acids. V dropped 0 bases and J dropped 4; count of bases not matched to a gene: 6. Germline CDR1 reads SGHTA; CDR2 reads FQGNSA. CDR3 sequence (DNA): TGTGCCAGCAGCTTAGCCGGACTAGTAAAATACGAGCAGTACTTC. It yields the protein CASSLAGLVKYEQYF.

This chain links TRBV5-1 with TRBJ2-7, with D possibly being TRBD2 (5 bases). Trimming removed 0 bases from V and 3 bases from J, with 13 bases in between. The length of the CDR3 is 15 residues. Germline V gene sequence: CDR1 SGHRS, CDR2 YFSETQ. CDR3 residues: CASSLAGKPGYEQYF. The CDR3 DNA sequence: TGCGCCAGCAGCTTGGCGGGAAAGCCAGGCTACGAGCAGTACTTC.

The V gene is TRBV7-2, the J gene TRBJ2-1, with 9 bases aligning to TRBD2. V lost 6 bases to trimming and J lost 6 bases; unmatched junction nucleotides: 12. The CDR3 is made up of 16 amino acids. The germline CDR1 and CDR2 sequences are SGHTA and FQGNSA. The CDR3 sequence is CASRRPGAGGPNEQFF. The CDR3 bases are TGTGCCAGCAGACGCCCAGGAGCGGGGGGCCCCAATGAGCAGTTCTTC.

This clone was seen a single time. The V call is TRBV9, the J call TRBJ2-3, with 9 bases lining up with TRBD1. The CDR3 is 14 amino acids. Per germline, CDR1 SGDLS and CDR2 YYNGEE. The V segment lost 6 bases and the J segment 6 bases; nucleotides outside the gene matches: 8. The CDR3 bases are TGTGCCAGCAAATCAGGGACAGGGCCCGATACGCAGTATTTT. Translation gives CASKSGTGPDTQYF.

This clone was seen a handful of times. The V and J genes are TRBV12-3 or TRBV12-4 and TRBJ1-1; D may be TRBD1 (5 bases). The CDR3 sequence is 13 residues long. Trimming stripped 8 bases from V and 5 bases from J, with 15 bases between. CDR3 amino acids: CASVPQGRTEAFF. In DNA, the CDR3 is TGTGCCAGCGTTCCCCAGGGAAGGACTGAAGCTTTCTTT.

The genes are TRBV29-1 and TRBJ1-2; D unresolved. The V end was cut by 8 bases, the J end by 7 bases, with 14 bases between. Germline CDR1 SQVTM, CDR2 ANQGSEA. The length of the CDR3 is 11 residues. As DNA, the CDR3 is TGCAGCTCACGAGGGCCAGGTGGCTACACCTTC. It yields the protein CSSRGPGGYTF.

The rearrangement joins TRBV7-8 to TRBJ1-1, with 8 bases that match TRBD1. V shed 4 bases, J shed 3 bases, and the junction held 7 bases outside the gene matches. Germline V gene data show CDR1 as SGHVS and CDR2 as FQNEAQ. The CDR3 is 15 amino acids. This CDR3 reads CASSSLGQGDTEAFF. The CDR3 DNA sequence: TGTGCCAGCAGCTCCCTAGGACAGGGAGACACTGAAGCTTTCTTT.

J is TRBJ2-1 and V is TRBV9; no clear D. The CDR3 spans 13 residues. Germline V gene data show CDR1 as SGDLS and CDR2 as YYNGEE. V was clipped by 2 bases and J by 8 bases, with 11 bases between them. CDR3 sequence reads: CASSVAPLDEQFF. The CDR3 DNA is TGTGCCAGCAGCGTGGCACCCCTAGATGAGCAGTTCTTC.